These T cell receptor beta chains were read from a single sample in a study of cytomegalovirus exposure and HLA in healthy donors. TCRdb's copy holds only in-frame clones and misses some; the assay was immunoSEQ multiplex PCR. The sample spans 55,000 to 85,000 clones; the ten largest clones claim 1.5% to 2%. Sequences were obtained from PBMCs. The receptors were gathered from a woman younger than 45 in good health and CMV-seronegative. Both conserved end residues are part of each CDR3. D genes are given only for firm matches.

V: TRBV6-5
D: NA
J: TRBJ2-3
CDR3: CASSYRGDTQYF
DNA: TGTGCCAGCAGTTACCGAGGAGATACGCAGTATTTT

V: TRBV2
D: NA
J: TRBJ1-3
CDR3: CASNEWAASGNTIYF
DNA: TGTGCCAGCAATGAGTGGGCAGCCTCTGGAAACACCATATATTTT

V: TRBV28
D: NA
J: TRBJ2-7
CDR3: CASRGDGGRYEQYF
DNA: TGTGCCAGCCGGGGGGACGGGGGCAGGTACGAGCAGTACTTC

V: TRBV19
D: NA
J: TRBJ2-7
CDR3: CASSMRFPGLEDYEQYF
DNA: TGTGCCAGTAGTATGCGATTCCCGGGACTGGAGGACTACGAGCAGTACTTC

V: TRBV19
D: TRBD1
J: TRBJ1-1
CDR3: CASSPLQGFMNTEAFF
DNA: TGTGCCAGTAGTCCACTACAGGGGTTCATGAACACTGAAGCTTTCTTT

V: TRBV4-1
D: TRBD1
J: TRBJ2-7
CDR3: CASSRPDLTGEMVQYF
DNA: TGCGCCAGCAGCCGCCCGGACCTGACAGGGGAGATGGTGCAGTACTTC

V: TRBV4-3
D: NA
J: TRBJ1-1
CDR3: CASSQDSGGSTEAFF
DNA: TGCGCCAGCAGCCAAGATTCGGGGGGGAGCACTGAAGCTTTCTTT

V: TRBV5-4
D: TRBD2
J: TRBJ2-7
CDR3: CASSISSGQGYEQYF
DNA: TGTGCCAGCAGCATCTCTAGCGGGCAAGGCTACGAGCAGTACTTC

V: TRBV7-3
D: TRBD2
J: TRBJ2-5
CDR3: CASSLGGGVAETQYF
DNA: TGTGCCAGCAGCTTAGGGGGAGGGGTTGCGGAGACCCAGTACTTC

V: TRBV7-9
D: NA
J: TRBJ2-3
CDR3: CASSLGSTDTQYF
DNA: TGTGCCAGCAGTCTAGGTAGCACTGATACGCAGTATTTT

V: TRBV19
D: TRBD1
J: TRBJ1-2
CDR3: CASSIALGQAGYTF
DNA: TGTGCCAGTAGTATTGCCCTCGGACAGGCCGGCTACACCTTC

V: TRBV4-2
D: TRBD1
J: TRBJ1-1
CDR3: CASSASTGGGLPAQNTEDFF
DNA: TGTGCCAGCAGCGCCTCCACAGGGGGCGGGTTACCGGCCCAGAACACTGAAGATTTCTTT

V: TRBV7-2
D: NA
J: TRBJ1-5
CDR3: CASGMEFYQPQHF
DNA: TGTGCCAGCGGCATGGAGTTTTATCAGCCCCAGCATTTT

V: TRBV2
D: TRBD2
J: TRBJ2-3
CDR3: CASSDRTRDAVDTQYF
DNA: TGTGCCAGCAGTGATAGGACTAGAGATGCAGTGGATACGCAGTATTTT

V: TRBV7-9
D: TRBD2
J: TRBJ2-3
CDR3: CASSFPPGREKPDTQYF
DNA: TGTGCCAGCAGCTTCCCCCCTGGGCGGGAGAAGCCAGATACGCAGTATTTT

V: TRBV19
D: NA
J: TRBJ2-7
CDR3: CASSSWDNLYEQYF
DNA: TGTGCCAGTAGTTCCTGGGACAACCTCTACGAGCAGTACTTC

V: TRBV28
D: NA
J: TRBJ2-7
CDR3: CASRAGLVDEQYF
DNA: TGTGCCAGCAGGGCGGGATTAGTGGACGAGCAGTACTTC

V: TRBV6-5
D: NA
J: TRBJ1-1
CDR3: CASSVRGMNTEAFF
DNA: TGTGCCAGCAGTGTAAGGGGGATGAACACTGAAGCTTTCTTT

V: TRBV2
D: NA
J: TRBJ1-1
CDR3: CASGEVSAFF
DNA: TGTGCAAGCGGGGAGGTGTCGGCTTTCTTT

V: TRBV27
D: TRBD2
J: TRBJ2-7
CDR3: CASSSSGAFYEQYF
DNA: TGTGCCAGCAGTTCTAGCGGGGCCTTCTACGAGCAGTACTTC

V: TRBV6-6
D: NA
J: TRBJ2-7
CDR3: CATRGLIYEQYF
DNA: TGTGCCACCCGAGGGCTGATCTACGAGCAGTACTTC

V: TRBV4-3
D: NA
J: TRBJ1-2
CDR3: CASSDPDSALYGYTF
DNA: TGCGCCAGCAGCGACCCTGACAGTGCCCTTTATGGCTACACCTTC

V: TRBV4-1
D: NA
J: TRBJ1-1
CDR3: CASSQTARGATEAFF
DNA: TGCGCCAGCAGCCAAACAGCAAGGGGCGCCACTGAAGCTTTCTTT

V: TRBV6-5
D: NA
J: TRBJ1-5
CDR3: CASSPDGGFQPQHF
DNA: TGTGCCAGCAGTCCGGACGGCGGGTTTCAGCCCCAGCATTTT

V: TRBV30
D: NA
J: TRBJ1-2
CDR3: CAWTRGEYGYTF
DNA: TGTGCCTGGACAAGAGGCGAGTATGGCTACACCTTC

V: TRBV30
D: NA
J: TRBJ1-6
CDR3: CAWSRIQGSYNSPLHF
DNA: TGTGCCTGGAGTCGCATCCAGGGATCCTATAATTCACCCCTCCACTTT

V: TRBV29-1
D: NA
J: TRBJ1-5
CDR3: CSVSTGGFNQPQHF
DNA: TGCAGCGTCTCTACCGGGGGTTTTAATCAGCCCCAGCATTTT

V: TRBV25-1
D: TRBD1
J: TRBJ2-1
CDR3: CASGDRGRLVGQFF
DNA: TGTGCTAGCGGGGACAGGGGGAGACTAGTGGGCCAGTTCTTC

V: TRBV4-3
D: NA
J: TRBJ1-1
CDR3: CASSPGDNLKAFF
DNA: TGCGCCAGCAGCCCCGGGGACAACCTGAAAGCTTTCTTT

V: TRBV18
D: NA
J: TRBJ1-4
CDR3: CASSPPVQRANEKLFF
DNA: TGTGCCAGCTCACCACCGGTACAGCGGGCTAATGAAAAACTGTTTTTT

V: TRBV15
D: TRBD1
J: TRBJ1-1
CDR3: CATSRNRGMNTEAFF
DNA: TGTGCCACCAGCAGAAACAGGGGGATGAACACTGAAGCTTTCTTT